This T cell receptor beta chain was profiled in a study of response to subunit inactivated influenza vaccine. The trim removed 3 bases at V and 3 bases at J, leaving 8 bases unmatched. The CDR3 loop spans 16 amino acids. MiXCR was run by TCRdb on the RT-PCR reads, yielding one entry per CDR3 protein. The profile shows around 570,000 distinct CDR3 sequences, about 10% of them singletons. The sample was also reused in another study, on T cells expressing NK-cell markers. That report notes: Template switching by 5'RACE with UMIs generated the TCR beta cDNA. Several experiments added an anti-gamma-delta TCR antibody to sort only alpha-beta TCR T cells.

This material consisted of PBMCs from blood, taken on the day of vaccination. This receptor was taken from a man aged 50 to 59 who received an inactivated influenza vaccine. The rearrangement links TRBV12-3 or TRBV12-4 to TRBJ2-3; 8 nucleotides align to TRBD2. The CDR3 loop is CASSLGGLAVTDTQYF. The CDR3 bases are TGTGCCAGCAGTTTGGGAGGACTAGCTGTGACAGATACGCAGTATTTT.